This T cell receptor (beta chain) was observed in a study of T cell changes during pregnancy in multiple sclerosis. Some clones are missing from TCRdb's copy, which holds only in-frame ones; the method was immunoSEQ multiplex PCR. The top ten clones hold around 1.2% of a sample with more than 85,000 clones, approximately 94% of them seen once. Trimming stripped 3 bases from V and 8 bases from J, with 16 bases between. The V gene's germline CDR1 is KGHSH and CDR2 LQKENI. The CDR3 covers 14 residues. The gene calls are TRBV18 and TRBJ1-2, with D tentatively TRBD1 (6 bases). The sample was peripheral blood, taken in the second trimester of pregnancy. This receptor was taken from a female donor with multiple sclerosis, enrolled in a pregnancy study. CDR3 residues: CASSPDTGRRGYTF. The CDR3 DNA reads as TGTGCCAGCTCACCCGATACAGGGCGGCGCGGCTACACCTTC.